The T cell receptor (beta chain) described here comes from a study of T cell responses to AZD1222 COVID-19 vaccine (dated by TCRdb to the early 2020s). Study-wide context: TCR sequencing was performed for over 230 trial participants, of whom some 200 were given two doses of AZD1222 and around 25 were given two doses of MenACWY control vaccine. Trial participants were enrolled into age subgroups of 18-55, 56-69 and 70-plus years, which contained 148, 28 and 57 TCR-sequenced participants, respectively. Overall results and qualifications from the work: No day 14 peak-response samples were available, so repertoires were characterized only after the peak T cell response. The 56-69-year group was small, and its depth increase did not reach significance, likely because of low power. Conclusions about previously exposed vaccinees were limited because only a handful of AZD1222 recipients were SARS-CoV-2 seropositive at baseline. Epitopes outside the regions mutated in the B.1.351 and B.1.1.7 variants were reportedly recognized by nearly half of the unique spike-specific TCRs. Spike-specific TCR breadth and depth rose significantly after two AZD1222 doses compared with day 0 and with MenACWY recipients. The vaccine-associated CD4 TCRs covered the entire spike protein, and the dominant responses fell in regions 160-218 and 743-854. Most participants were white British and females outnumbered males, and the authors suggested that clonal diversity may have been underestimated.

Interpreted using the paper, the time point label stands for: baseline before first vaccination. This sample's treatment or condition label indicates: meningococcal conjugate vaccine given as trial control. Vaccinee samples came from UK trials COV001 and COV002, including a single-blind randomized controlled phase 2/3 trial of AZD1222 (ChAdOx1 nCoV-19) in healthy adults. Trial participant PBMC samples were collected at day 0 and day 28 after the second dose for TCRbeta chain sequencing. The CDR3 regions of human TCRbeta chains were subjected to immunosequencing. Per the original workflow: TCRs in the repertoires were matched against a reference library of SARS-CoV-2-specific TCRs that had been generated with the MIRA antigen-specificity platform. Breadth meant the fraction of unique TCRs that were SARS-CoV-2-associated, whereas depth meant the fraction of total T cells that were SARS-CoV-2-associated. Using the MIRA data, every spike-specific TCR was mapped to the spike region that the TCR reacted to and assigned to either a CD4 or a CD8 class. Log10-transformed breadth and depth values were compared by one-way ANOVA with Sidak's multiple comparisons tests. Drawn from immuneACCESS, this table holds only the in-frame rearrangements with V and J called that TCRdb kept. Clones are partly lost; checked studies trace under half to an unresolved V gene and leave the rest unexplained. That table supplies the V and J calls and clone size; D and trimming were determined from the DNA. The sample yields 200,000 to 250,000 clones; approximately 94% were counted once. The ten biggest clones cover approximately 1% of the sample.

In the case of this clone: Its binding antigen is unknown. No base quality information exists; no much larger clone differs at one position.

This receptor was taken from an adult in good health. The material was peripheral blood, obtained on day 0 of MenACWY control vaccination.

The nucleotide sequence reads as follows: TGCGCCAGCAGCCCAGCGCAGAGTGCGTGGGAAAAACTGTTTTTT. Translated, it reads CASSPAQSAWEKLFF. The chain is assembled from TRBV4-1 and TRBJ1-4; no D segment can be confidently identified. Trimming removed 4 bases from V and 8 bases from J, leaving 17 bases between the germline ends. Via the germline V gene, CDR1 is MGHRA and CDR2 YSYEKL. The CDR3 spans 15 residues, from the cysteine through the phenylalanine. Only the CDR3 region is kept as DNA, spanning 45 bases read in frame from base 1.